These 25 T cell receptor beta chains share one sample of origin, sequenced in a study of CD8 T cells in ankylosing spondylitis. Via MiXCR, TCRdb re-called the 5' RACE reads, giving one row per CDR3 protein. The profile shows approximately 140,000 distinct CDR3 sequences, around two fifths of them singletons. The sequenced sample consisted of synovial fluid, either unsorted or a sorted T cell fraction (not recorded which). The receptors originated from a male donor with ankylosing spondylitis.

On this clonotype: Compared with germline, one end of the junction differs, possibly owing to a read error. The chain has TRBV27 and TRBJ1-1, with no clear D. CDR3 length: 15 residues. Germline CDR1 is MNHEY and CDR2 is SMNVEV (reference sequence). The CDR3 coding sequence is TGTGCCAGCAGTTTATCCTCGGGGTTGAACCCTGAAGCTTTCTTT. It translates to CASSLSSGLNPEAFF.

In the case of this clonotype: This may be a read error: a much more frequent sequence differs by one nucleotide. The V gene is TRBV6-2 or TRBV6-3, the J gene TRBJ2-6; the D is unclear. The CDR3 totals 15 residues. Germline V gives CDR1 MNHEY, CDR2 SVGEGT. CDR3 nucleotide sequence: TGTGCCAGCAGTTACTCCAGCTCTGGGGTCAACGTCCTGACTTTC. Its protein is CASSYSSSGVNVLTF.

The chain carries TRBV12-3 or TRBV12-4 and TRBJ2-1; D is unclear. Trimming shortened V by 0 bases and J by 4 bases, and 7 bases separated the two germline ends. CDR3 length equals 14 residues. The CDR3 loop reads CASSLAGRYNEQFF. The CDR3 region has the DNA TGTGCCAGCAGTTTAGCAGGAAGATACAATGAGCAGTTCTTC.

J is TRBJ1-2 and V is TRBV25-1, with TRBD1 identical over 9 bases. Per germline, CDR1 MGHDK and CDR2 SYGVNS. This CDR3 spans 16 amino acids. V gave up 4 bases and J gave up 3 bases; unmatched junction bases: 9. This CDR3 reads CASSGLHRGLDYGYTF. The CDR3, as DNA: TGTGCCAGCAGTGGACTTCACAGGGGGCTAGACTATGGCTACACCTTC.

A remark on this clonotype: Mismatch with germline at one junction end may stem from a read error. V and J are TRBV25-1 and TRBJ1-1; a weak D match, TRBD1 (5 bases). Germline V gives CDR1 MGHDK, CDR2 SYGVNS. The CDR3 length is 17 residues. This CDR3 is CASSESTGGEVNTEAFF. The CDR3 coding sequence is TGTGCCAGCAGTGAATCGACCGGGGGAGAAGTGAATACTGAAGCTTTCTTT.

The rearrangement uses TRBV29-1 and TRBJ1-1, with 9 nucleotides matching TRBD1. The CDR3 is 14 residues long. Per germline, CDR1 SQVTM and CDR2 ANQGSEA. Trimming removed 2 bases from V and 1 base from J; junction bases left unmatched: 2. The CDR3 sequence is CSVETGGWNTEAFF. In DNA form, the CDR3 reads TGCAGCGTTGAAACAGGGGGCTGGAACACTGAAGCTTTCTTT.

The V call is TRBV20-1, the J call TRBJ2-7; TRBD1 matches at 8 bases. From germline, CDR1 is DFQATT and CDR2 SNEGSKA (reference sequence). The CDR3 runs to 12 residues. V lost 3 bases to trimming and J lost 6 bases; unmatched junction nucleotides: 4. CDR3: CSASGQGAEQYF. DNA for the CDR3: TGCAGTGCTAGCGGACAGGGTGCCGAGCAGTACTTC.

The genes are TRBV12-3 or TRBV12-4 and TRBJ2-7; a possible D gene is TRBD2 (5 bases). V was shortened by 3 bases and J by 3 bases, with 18 bases between the two germline ends. The CDR3 totals 16 residues. Here the CDR3 DNA reads TGTGCCAGCAGTTTTTTGGCCCGGGGAAAGAACTACGAGCAGTACTTC. This codes for CASSFLARGKNYEQYF.

The chain joins TRBV28 to TRBJ1-1; D is undetermined. V lost 1 base to trimming and J lost 1 base, with 7 bases between them. CDR3 size: 14 residues. Germline-derived CDR1 and CDR2 are MDHEN and SYDVKM. In DNA form, the CDR3 reads TGTGCCAGCAGTTTATTTTTGACGAACACTGAAGCTTTCTTT. This codes for CASSLFLTNTEAFF. Full variable domain (outside the CDR3, taken from reference TRBV28 and TRBJ1-1): DVKVTQSSRYLVKRTGEKVFLECVQDMDHENMFWYRQDPGLGLRLIYFSYDVKMKEKGDIPEGYSVSREKKERFSLILESASTNQTSMYLCASSLFLTNTEAFFGQGTRLTVV.

There are a few counts of this clonotype. The chain recombines TRBV28 with TRBJ2-1; a possible D gene is TRBD2 (5 bases). There are 15 residues in the CDR3. In germline, CDR1 is MDHEN, CDR2 SYDVKM. V lost 4 bases and J 7 bases, leaving 17 bases between the germline ends. The CDR3 region has the DNA TGTGCCAGCAGTTCCCCGTGGAGGCTCAGGAATGAGCAGTTCTTC. Translation gives CASSSPWRLRNEQFF. The full variable domain, with the rest looked up from reference TRBV28 and TRBJ2-1, is DVKVTQSSRYLVKRTGEKVFLECVQDMDHENMFWYRQDPGLGLRLIYFSYDVKMKEKGDIPEGYSVSREKKERFSLILESASTNQTSMYLCASSSPWRLRNEQFFGPGTRLTVL.

This clonotype was counted at least ten times. V is TRBV20-1 and J is TRBJ2-7; D unclear. V was shortened by 0 bases and J by 0 bases, with 6 bases between the two germline ends. The CDR3 consists of 13 residues. In germline, CDR1 is DFQATT, CDR2 SNEGSKA (reference sequence). CDR3 in amino acids: CSARDLSSYEQYF. In DNA, the CDR3 is TGCAGTGCTAGAGATTTGTCCTCCTACGAGCAGTACTTC.

The chain couples TRBV3-1 to TRBJ2-2; maybe TRBD1 (5 bases). The germline V gene has CDR1 LGHDT and CDR2 YNNKEL (reference sequence). The V end lost 2 bases, the J end lost 4 bases, and 11 bases lay between the germline ends. This CDR3 comprises 15 residues. The CDR3 nucleotides are TGTGCCAGCAGCCAATCAGGGCTACCCACCGGGGAGCTGTTTTTT. Residues: CASSQSGLPTGELFF.

This clonotype has just a few counts. The V call is TRBV10-3, the J call TRBJ2-3; no definite D call. The CDR3 runs 14 residues. V was pared by 6 bases and J by 0 bases, with 10 bases between. The germline V gene has CDR1 ENHRY and CDR2 SYGVKD. For the CDR3, the DNA is TGTGCCATCAGGGATTCCGGGAGCACAGATACGCAGTATTTT. Protein sequence: CAIRDSGSTDTQYF.

The chain is built from TRBV11-2 and TRBJ2-5, with 8 bases aligning to TRBD1. Germline loops: CDR1 SGHAT, CDR2 FQNNGV. V lost 3 bases and J lost 5; bases outside the gene matches: 11. The CDR3 has 16 residues. The CDR3 DNA follows: TGTGCCAGCAGCTTCATCCCGACAGGGGTTTGGGAGACCCAGTACTTC. Amino acid sequence: CASSFIPTGVWETQYF. Full variable domain (remainder filled in from reference TRBV11-2 and TRBJ2-5): EAGVAQSPRYKIIEKRQSVAFWCNPISGHATLYWYQQILGQGPKLLIQFQNNGVVDDSQLPKDRFSAERLKGVDSTLKIQPAKLEDSAVYLCASSFIPTGVWETQYFGPGTRLLVL.

The genes are TRBV6-5 and TRBJ2-7, with 12 bases aligning to TRBD2. Per germline, CDR1 MNHEY and CDR2 SVGAGI. The CDR3 loop spans 18 amino acids. The ends lost 2 bases at V and 7 bases at J; junction bases unmatched: 15. The CDR3 coding sequence is TGTGCCAGCAGTTACAGGCTTAGGGAGCGTCTAGCGGGAGGGGAGCAGTACTTC. Protein sequence: CASSYRLRERLAGGEQYF.

The chain couples TRBV30 to TRBJ2-2; D uncertain. The germline CDR1 and CDR2 sequences are GTSNPN and SVGIG (reference sequence). The ends were cut back, 2 bases at V and 2 bases at J, with 9 bases in the middle. CDR3 length: 14 residues. For the CDR3, the DNA is TGTGCCTGGAGTAGGCCAGGTAACACCGGGGAGCTGTTTTTT. It translates to CAWSRPGNTGELFF.

The rearrangement links TRBV7-9 to TRBJ1-3; 8 nucleotides align to TRBD1. V was pared by 3 bases and J by 10 bases, with 17 bases of the junction left unmatched. Germline values: CDR1 SEHNR, CDR2 FQNEAQ (reference sequence). This CDR3 is 17 amino acids long. The CDR3 loop reads CASSFNSGQVPRRTIYF. In DNA form, the CDR3 reads TGTGCCAGCAGCTTTAATTCGGGACAGGTCCCCCGGAGGACCATATATTTT.

The chain joins TRBV2 to TRBJ1-5; weak D call: TRBD1 (5 bases). Germline CDR1 reads SNHLY; CDR2 reads FYNNEI. There are 14 residues in the CDR3. Trimming stripped 6 bases from V and 3 bases from J, with 12 bases between. In DNA, the CDR3 is TGTGCCAGCAGAATGGAGGGGAACAATCAGCCCCAGCATTTT. Its protein product is CASRMEGNNQPQHF.

The chain is built from TRBV6-1 and TRBJ1-6; 7 bases agree with TRBD1. The CDR3 has 14 residues. Germline values: CDR1 MNHNS, CDR2 SASEGT. Germline trimming cut 6 bases from V and 7 bases from J; bases unmatched to any gene: 6. This CDR3 is CASSRQGENSPLHF. CDR3 in DNA: TGTGCCAGCAGCCGGCAGGGGGAGAATTCACCCCTCCACTTT.

This clonotype came up many times. The chain is built from TRBV29-1 and TRBJ2-1; no reliable D call. The V and J ends lost 4 bases and 3 bases respectively, with 10 bases between them. Germline-derived CDR1 and CDR2 are SQVTM and ANQGSEA. This CDR3 has 13 amino acids. The CDR3 is CSVGHNDYNEQFF. The CDR3 DNA sequence: TGCAGCGTTGGACACAATGACTACAATGAGCAGTTCTTC.

This chain joins TRBV14 and TRBJ2-1, with 7 bases identical to TRBD2. Germline CDR1 is SGHDN and CDR2 is FVKESK. The CDR3 loop spans 17 amino acids. V lost 0 bases to trimming and J lost 1 base; unmatched junction nucleotides: 6. CDR3 sequence (DNA): TGTGCCAGCAGCCAAGAGGGAGGGTGGGGGTCCTACAATGAGCAGTTCTTC. Translating it yields CASSQEGGWGSYNEQFF.

This clonotype was observed many times. V is TRBV29-1 and J is TRBJ2-2, with a weak D call TRBD1 (6 bases). Looked up from germline, CDR1 is SQVTM and CDR2 is ANQGSEA. The CDR3 runs to 13 residues. Trimming took 3 bases from V and 4 from J, leaving 9 bases between them. Here the CDR3 DNA reads TGCAGCGTTGAGAGGGACACCACCGGGGAGCTGTTTTTT. Encoded protein: CSVERDTTGELFF.

This clonotype has only one observation. The chain uses TRBV3-1 and TRBJ2-7; 9 positions match TRBD1. The CDR3 extends over 16 amino acids. Germline values: CDR1 LGHDT, CDR2 YNNKEL (reference sequence). V shed 4 bases and J 3 bases; nucleotides not matched to a gene: 10. The CDR3: CASSPLLGTGYYEQYF. The CDR3 DNA follows: TGTGCCAGCAGCCCCCTACTCGGGACAGGGTACTACGAGCAGTACTTC.

The rearrangement joins TRBV20-1 to TRBJ1-2; D unclear. Trimming took off 1 base at V and 6 bases at J, with 15 bases between the two ends. In germline, CDR1 is DFQATT, CDR2 SNEGSKA (reference sequence). The CDR3 runs 14 residues. The CDR3 DNA sequence: TGCAGTGCTAGAGGCACAACTCCCCCGGATGGCTACACCTTC. It codes for CSARGTTPPDGYTF.

This clonotype has more than one count but fewer than ten. The chain carries TRBV11-2 and TRBJ2-7; D gene unclear. In germline, CDR1 is SGHAT, CDR2 FQNNGV. Trimming shortened V by 0 bases and J by 5 bases, and 8 bases separated the two germline ends. CDR3 length: 13 amino acids. CDR3 sequence: CASSLDMDHEQYF. The CDR3 DNA follows: TGTGCCAGCAGCTTAGATATGGATCACGAGCAGTACTTC.